A selection of T cell receptor beta chains follows, all from one sample in a study of vaccination effects on CD4 cells after COVID-19. The table came from immunoSEQ multiplex PCR; TCRdb's copy has only in-frame clones and leaves some out. The sample holds roughly 27,000 clones, 72% seen once. The antigens for these receptors are not known. The sample in question was CD4+ T cells from PBMCs cultured with SARS-CoV-2 spike peptides, obtained before COVID-19 vaccination. The receptors shown here come from a human donor who received a COVID-19 vaccine. Both conserved end residues are part of each CDR3. The D gene is left open where the match is weak. Clone size is shown for a subset of rows, as once, few, many or a class of expanded clone.

. | TRBJ1-5 | . | TRBV6-5 | TGTGCCAGCAGCTACTCGGCAAGGAACAATCAGCCCCAGCATTTT | CASSYSARNNQPQHF
TRBD1 | TRBJ2-1 | . | TRBV24-1 | TGTGCCACCAGTGATTCCGGGACAGGGGAGAATGAGCAGTTCTTC | CATSDSGTGENEQFF
. | TRBJ2-5 | . | TRBV2 | TGTGCCAGCAGGCAGGGAGTCCAAGAGACCCAGTACTTC | CASRQGVQETQYF
. | TRBJ1-2 | . | TRBV2 | TGTGCCAGCAGTGAACAGGGAAACTATGGCTACACCTTC | CASSEQGNYGYTF
TRBD1 | TRBJ1-4 | . | TRBV3-1/TRBV3-2 | TGTGCCAGCAGCCGGACAGGGGAGAAACTGTTTTTT | CASSRTGEKLFF
. | TRBJ1-2 | . | TRBV6-1 | TGTGCCAGCAGTGAAGGGGGGTCTCATGGCTACACCTTC | CASSEGGSHGYTF
. | TRBJ1-5 | . | TRBV29-1 | TGCAGCGTTGTTGCGGGGACTGATCAGCCCCAGCATTTT | CSVVAGTDQPQHF
. | TRBJ1-2 | . | TRBV27 | TGTGCCAGCAGTCAAGAGACGACCCGTGGCTACACCTTC | CASSQETTRGYTF
TRBD1 | TRBJ2-1 | . | TRBV6-1 | TGTGCCAGCAGTGAACGGGGACAGGGTAAAGAGCAGTTCTTC | CASSERGQGKEQFF
TRBD1 | TRBJ2-7 | . | TRBV11-2 | TGTGCCAGCAGCTTTAACCGGGACAGCTCCTACGAGCAGTACTTC | CASSFNRDSSYEQYF
. | TRBJ1-4 | . | TRBV2 | TGTGCCAGCAGGAGATCGACAGGAACTAATGAAAAACTGTTTTTT | CASRRSTGTNEKLFF
. | TRBJ2-7 | . | TRBV4-2 | TGTGCCAGCAGCCAAGATTTGGGGTACGAGCAGTACTTC | CASSQDLGYEQYF
TRBD1 | TRBJ1-6 | . | TRBV7-4 | TGTGCCAGCAGCTTTCTATTGTTGGGGACAGCTAATTCACCCCTCCACTTT | CASSFLLLGTANSPLHF
. | TRBJ2-1 | . | TRBV5-1 | TGCGCCAGCAGCTCAGACCCGGGGCAGCAGAATGAGCAGTTCTTC | CASSSDPGQQNEQFF
. | TRBJ2-2 | few | TRBV27 | TGTGCCAGCAGTGCACAGGGAGCCGGGGAGCTGTTTTTT | CASSAQGAGELFF
. | TRBJ1-2 | once | TRBV19 | TGTGCCAGTAGTACATGGGGGGCAGGGAATTATAACTATGGCTACACCTTC | CASSTWGAGNYNYGYTF
TRBD2 | TRBJ2-2 | few | TRBV9 | TGTGCCAGCAGCGTAGACTTGCGGGGGGGATACACCGGGGAGCTGTTTTTT | CASSVDLRGGYTGELFF
TRBD2 | TRBJ2-1 | . | TRBV25-1 | TGTGCCAGCAGTGACCCCTTGGGCGGGGGGACTTACAATGAGCAGTTCTTC | CASSDPLGGGTYNEQFF
. | TRBJ2-2 | . | TRBV11-2 | TGTGCCAGCAGCTTACGCTCTCGGCCGGGGACCGGGGAGCTGTTTTTT | CASSLRSRPGTGELFF
. | TRBJ1-2 | . | TRBV7-9 | TGTGCCCTTGGGAACTATGGCTACACCTTC | CALGNYGYTF
. | TRBJ1-1 | . | TRBV18 | TGTGCCAGCTCACCACCTAACCCCCGGGGGAACACTGAAGCTTTCTTT | CASSPPNPRGNTEAFF
TRBD1 | TRBJ2-3 | . | TRBV5-1 | TGCGCCAGCAGCTGGGGACAGGGTTTATCAGATACGCAGTATTTT | CASSWGQGLSDTQYF
. | TRBJ1-2 | few | TRBV13 | TGTGCCAGCAGCTGGGGTAGAAGCGGGGGCTACACCTTC | CASSWGRSGGYTF
TRBD2 | TRBJ2-7 | . | TRBV2 | TGTGCCAGCAGTGAACGGCGGGAGATGCGATACGAGCAGTACTTC | CASSERREMRYEQYF
. | TRBJ2-1 | . | TRBV7-8 | TGTGCCAGCAGCCCCTTACAGGGTATCTTTTACAATGAGCAGTTCTTC | CASSPLQGIFYNEQFF
. | TRBJ2-1 | . | TRBV10-1 | TGCGCCAGCAGTAACCTAGGATTTGACTCCTACAATGAGCAGTTCTTC | CASSNLGFDSYNEQFF
TRBD1 | TRBJ2-7 | . | TRBV11-2 | TGTGCCAGCATCTCCCGACAGGGGGGCTACGAGCAGTACTTC | CASISRQGGYEQYF
. | TRBJ2-7 | once | TRBV5-1 | TGCGCCAGCAGCCCAGACAGTATAACCTCCTACGAGCAGTACTTC | CASSPDSITSYEQYF
TRBD1 | TRBJ2-5 | . | TRBV11-2 | TGTGCCAGCAGCTTAGGGACAGGGGAAGAGACCCAGTACTTC | CASSLGTGEETQYF
. | TRBJ1-1 | once | TRBV11-3 | TGTGCCAGCAGCCCTCACCCGAACACTGAAGCTTTCTTT | CASSPHPNTEAFF
. | TRBJ1-1 | . | TRBV3-1/TRBV3-2 | TGTGCCAGCAGCCCCAACTTGAACACTGAAGCTTTCTTT | CASSPNLNTEAFF
. | TRBJ2-5 | few | TRBV11-1 | TGTGCCAGCAGCTTAGGCCAGGGTGTAAAGACCCAGTACTTC | CASSLGQGVKTQYF
. | TRBJ2-7 | . | TRBV7-2 | TGTGCCAGCAGCACCCCGGCAGGACCCCGGGGGTACGAGCAGTACTTC | CASSTPAGPRGYEQYF
TRBD2 | TRBJ2-3 | . | TRBV9 | TGTGCCAGCAGCGTAGCGGGGGTCGGGGGGGCTAGCACAGATACGCAGTATTTT | CASSVAGVGGASTDTQYF
. | TRBJ1-1 | . | TRBV5-1 | TGCGCCAGCAGCTTGCAGGATATGTACACTGAAGCTTTCTTT | CASSLQDMYTEAFF
TRBD2 | TRBJ2-1 | . | TRBV15 | TGTGCCACCAGCAGAGTTTTGGGGACTAGCGGGACTCTCGGGCAGTTCTTC | CATSRVLGTSGTLGQFF
. | TRBJ2-7 | once | TRBV3-1/TRBV3-2 | TGTGCCAGCAGCCAAGAAGGCGGACTATACGAGCAGTACTTC | CASSQEGGLYEQYF
. | TRBJ2-7 | few | TRBV3-1/TRBV3-2 | TGTGCCAGCAGCCCAGCGTCCCTGGAGTACGAGCAGTACTTC | CASSPASLEYEQYF
. | TRBJ1-1 | . | TRBV9 | TGTGCCAGCAGCGTAGGGACCTTTGAACGAGCTTTCTTT | CASSVGTFERAFF